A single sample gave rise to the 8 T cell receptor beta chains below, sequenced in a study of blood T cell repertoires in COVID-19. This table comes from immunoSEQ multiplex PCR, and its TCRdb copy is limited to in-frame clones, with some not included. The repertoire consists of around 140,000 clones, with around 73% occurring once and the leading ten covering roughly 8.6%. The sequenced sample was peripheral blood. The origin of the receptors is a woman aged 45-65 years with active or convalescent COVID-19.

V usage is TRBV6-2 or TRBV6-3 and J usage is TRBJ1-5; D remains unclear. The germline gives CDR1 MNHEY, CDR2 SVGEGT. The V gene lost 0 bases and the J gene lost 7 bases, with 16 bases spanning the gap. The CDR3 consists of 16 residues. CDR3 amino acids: CASSYSWREGYQPQHF. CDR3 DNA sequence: TGTGCCAGCAGTTACTCGTGGAGGGAGGGATACCAGCCCCAGCATTTT.

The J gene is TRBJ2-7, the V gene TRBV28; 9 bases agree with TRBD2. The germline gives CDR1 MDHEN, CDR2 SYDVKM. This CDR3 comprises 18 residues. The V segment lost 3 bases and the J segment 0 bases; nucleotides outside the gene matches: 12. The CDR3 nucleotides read TGTGCCAGCAGTTTGCCGAGCGGGAGGAGCACGAGCTCCTACGAGCAGTACTTC. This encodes CASSLPSGRSTSSYEQYF.

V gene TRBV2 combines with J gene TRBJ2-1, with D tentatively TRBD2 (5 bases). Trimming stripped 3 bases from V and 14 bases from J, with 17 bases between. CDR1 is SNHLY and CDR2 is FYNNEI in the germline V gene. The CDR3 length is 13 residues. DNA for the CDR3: TGTGCCAGCAGTGACGGGGTAAGGGCCCGGGAGTTCTTC. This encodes CASSDGVRAREFF.

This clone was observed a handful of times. Here the CDR3 DNA reads TGCGCCAGCAGCCAAGAGGCCCCTGAGTGGACAGGGGTAGGCGAGCAGTACTTC. Amino acids: CASSQEAPEWTGVGEQYF. The rearrangement links TRBV4-3 to TRBJ2-7; the match to TRBD1 covers 9 bases. J gave up 6 bases and V 0 bases, and 15 bases lay outside the gene matches. CDR1 is LGHNA, CDR2 YSLEER, per germline. This CDR3 is 18 amino acids long.

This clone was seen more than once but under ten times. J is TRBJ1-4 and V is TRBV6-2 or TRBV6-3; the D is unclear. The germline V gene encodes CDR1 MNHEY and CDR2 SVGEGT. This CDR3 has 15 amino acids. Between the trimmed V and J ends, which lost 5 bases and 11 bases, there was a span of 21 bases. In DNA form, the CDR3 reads TGTGCCAGCAGTCCGGGTAGGACTACCTTTGGGAAACTGTTTTTT. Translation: CASSPGRTTFGKLFF.

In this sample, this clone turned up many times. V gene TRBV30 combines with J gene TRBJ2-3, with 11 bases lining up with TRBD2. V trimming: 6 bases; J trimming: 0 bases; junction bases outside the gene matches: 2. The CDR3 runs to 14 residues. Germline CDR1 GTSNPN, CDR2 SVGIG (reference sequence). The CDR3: CACRLAGSTDTQYF. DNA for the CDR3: TGTGCCTGTCGACTAGCGGGGAGCACAGATACGCAGTATTTT.

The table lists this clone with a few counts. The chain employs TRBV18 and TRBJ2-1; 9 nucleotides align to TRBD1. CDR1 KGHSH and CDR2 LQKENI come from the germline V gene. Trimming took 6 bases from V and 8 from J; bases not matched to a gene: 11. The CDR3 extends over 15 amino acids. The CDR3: CASSYTGTGIDEQFF. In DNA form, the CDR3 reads TGTGCCAGCTCCTACACCGGGACAGGGATCGATGAGCAGTTCTTC.

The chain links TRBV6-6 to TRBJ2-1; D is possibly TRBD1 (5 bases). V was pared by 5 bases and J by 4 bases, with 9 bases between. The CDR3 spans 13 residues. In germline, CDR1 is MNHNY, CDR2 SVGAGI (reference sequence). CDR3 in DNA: TGTGCCAGCAGTCTGGGGCATTACAATGAGCAGTTCTTC. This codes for CASSLGHYNEQFF.